Included here is one T cell receptor (beta chain) sequence, with context. TCRdb's copy holds only in-frame clones and misses some; the assay was immunoSEQ multiplex PCR. Of about 400,000 clones listed, approximately 85% are singletons. This entry is derived from a study of blood T cell repertoires in COVID-19. The CDR3 contains 16 residues. CDR1 is GTSNPN, CDR2 SVGIG, per germline (reference sequence). Germline trimming cut 2 bases from V and 5 bases from J; bases unmatched to any gene: 6. Clinical history reported by participants formed the basis on which cohorts were assigned. The sequenced material came from PBMCs or T cells enriched from blood (not recorded which). The rearrangement links TRBV30 to TRBJ2-2, with 12 bases matching TRBD2. This TCR was recovered from a middle-aged woman with acute COVID-19. The CDR3 sequence is CAWSKGLAGRTGELFF. In DNA form, the CDR3 reads TGTGCCTGGAGTAAGGGACTAGCGGGTCGAACCGGGGAGCTGTTTTTT.